This T cell receptor beta chain was observed in a study of blood T cell repertoires in COVID-19. Study-wide context: COVID-19 samples from acute and convalescent phases originated in the United States, Italy and Spain. The analysed material was cDNA or gDNA that came from T cells, B-cell-depleted T cells, or PBMCs.

In the study's own analysis: For nucleated cells, counts were estimated from reference gene primer amplification. Sequencing used immunoSEQ multiplex PCR; TCRdb keeps in-frame clones, though not all of them. V and J calls and clone size are copied from that table; D and trimming were computed from the DNA. Among a few hundred thousand clones listed, around 86% were seen once. This TCR came from a man in his fifties or sixties with acute or convalescent COVID-19. Sequencing was performed on peripheral blood.

CDR3 loop: CASRPTGAQPQHF. The DNA of the CDR3 is TGTGCCAGCAGGCCCACAGGGGCCCAGCCCCAGCATTTT. This chain links TRBV28 with TRBJ1-5; 7 nucleotides line up with TRBD1. V dropped 6 bases and J dropped 7; count of bases not matched to a gene: 6. The length of the CDR3 is 13 residues. Looked up from germline, CDR1 is MDHEN and CDR2 is SYDVKM.